The T cell receptor (beta chain) under discussion was sequenced for a study of T cells after yellow fever vaccination. Notes on the study in general: Some clonotypes, a small share, were shared between CD4 and CD8 compartments. The bulk population could contribute abundant contaminating clonotypes to FACS-sorted repertoires.

The TCR cDNA carried a universal primer site and UMIs from 5'RACE template switching. Using its own MiXCR run on the 5' RACE reads, TCRdb lists one record per CDR3 protein. The profile covers roughly 240,000 distinct CDR3 sequences, with approximately 6.3% appearing a single time and around 1% taken by the ten largest. This clonotype was detected many times. The antigen remains unidentified. The CDR3 runs to 13 residues. With V trimmed by 4 bases and J by 6 bases, 5 bases remained unmatched. The gene calls are TRBV12-3 or TRBV12-4 and TRBJ2-7, with 8 bases matching TRBD1. This clonotype was obtained from a man aged 25 to 45 who received the YFV17D yellow fever vaccine. The material was CD4+ T cells sorted from PBMCs, obtained on the day of the yellow fever booster vaccination. The CDR3 reads CASSSLDRGEQYF. The CDR3 bases are TGTGCCAGCAGTTCCCTCGACAGGGGCGAGCAGTACTTC.